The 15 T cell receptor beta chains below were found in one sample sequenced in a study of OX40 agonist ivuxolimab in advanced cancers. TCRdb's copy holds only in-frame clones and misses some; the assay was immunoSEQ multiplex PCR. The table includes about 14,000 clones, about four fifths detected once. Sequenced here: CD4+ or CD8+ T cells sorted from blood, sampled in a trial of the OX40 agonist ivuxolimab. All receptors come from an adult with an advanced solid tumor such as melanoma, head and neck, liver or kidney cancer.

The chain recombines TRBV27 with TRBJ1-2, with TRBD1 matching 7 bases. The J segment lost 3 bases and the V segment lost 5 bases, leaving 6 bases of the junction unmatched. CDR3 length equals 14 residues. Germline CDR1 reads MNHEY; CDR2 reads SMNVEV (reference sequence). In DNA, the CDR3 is TGTGCCAGCAGTCCACAGGGGCAAGACTATGGCTACACCTTC. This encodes CASSPQGQDYGYTF.

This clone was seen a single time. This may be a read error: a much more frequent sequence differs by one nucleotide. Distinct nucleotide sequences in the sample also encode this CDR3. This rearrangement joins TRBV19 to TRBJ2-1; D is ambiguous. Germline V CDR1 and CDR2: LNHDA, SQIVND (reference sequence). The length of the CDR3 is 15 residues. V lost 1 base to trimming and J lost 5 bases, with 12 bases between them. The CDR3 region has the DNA TGTGCCAGTAGTATAGGCCCCCTAGAACACAATGAGCAGTTCTTC. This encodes CASSIGPLEHNEQFF. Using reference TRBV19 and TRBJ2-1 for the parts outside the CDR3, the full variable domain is DGGITQSPKYLFRKEGQNVTLSCEQNLNHDAMYWYRQDPGQGLRLIYYSQIVNDFQKGDIAEGYSVSREKKESFPLTVTSAQKNPTAFYLCASSIGPLEHNEQFFGPGTRLTVL.

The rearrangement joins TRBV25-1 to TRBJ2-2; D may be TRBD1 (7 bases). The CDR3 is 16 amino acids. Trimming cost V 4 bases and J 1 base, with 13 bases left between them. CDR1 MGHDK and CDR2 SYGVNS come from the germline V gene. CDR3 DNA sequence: TGTGCCAGCAGTGGCGGGACAGTCTTGAACACCGGGGAGCTGTTTTTT. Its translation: CASSGGTVLNTGELFF.

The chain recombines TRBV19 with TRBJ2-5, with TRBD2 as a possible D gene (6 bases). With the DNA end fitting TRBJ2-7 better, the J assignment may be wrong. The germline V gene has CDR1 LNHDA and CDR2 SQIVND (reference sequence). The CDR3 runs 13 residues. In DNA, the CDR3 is TGTGCCAGTAGTATAGTGGAGGGATACGAGCAGTACTTC. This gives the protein CASSIVEGYEQYF.

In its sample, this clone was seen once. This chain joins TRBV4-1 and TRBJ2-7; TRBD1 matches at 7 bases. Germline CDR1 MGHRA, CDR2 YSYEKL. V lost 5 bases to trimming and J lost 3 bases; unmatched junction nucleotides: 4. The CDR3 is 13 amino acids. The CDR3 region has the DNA TGCGCCAGCAGCTCCAGGGACAGCTACGAGCAGTACTTC. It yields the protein CASSSRDSYEQYF.

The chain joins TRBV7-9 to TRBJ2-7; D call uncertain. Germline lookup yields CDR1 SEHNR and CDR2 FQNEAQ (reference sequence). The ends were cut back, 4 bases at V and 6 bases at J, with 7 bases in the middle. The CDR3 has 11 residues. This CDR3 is CASSYPGEQYF. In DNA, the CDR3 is TGTGCCAGCAGCTACCCGGGCGAGCAGTACTTC.

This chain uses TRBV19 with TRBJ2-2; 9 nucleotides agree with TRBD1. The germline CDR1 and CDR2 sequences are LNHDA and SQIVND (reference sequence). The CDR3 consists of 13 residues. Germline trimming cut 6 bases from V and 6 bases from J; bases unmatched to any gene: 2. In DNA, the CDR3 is TGTGCCAGTAGGGACAGGGGCGCCGGGGAGCTGTTTTTT. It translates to CASRDRGAGELFF.

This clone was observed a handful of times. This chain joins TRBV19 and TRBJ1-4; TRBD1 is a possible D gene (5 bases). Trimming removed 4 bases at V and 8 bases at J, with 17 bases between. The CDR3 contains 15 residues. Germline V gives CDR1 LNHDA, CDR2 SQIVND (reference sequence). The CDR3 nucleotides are TGTGCCAGTAGTAATGGCAGCCCAGGGAAGGAAAAACTGTTTTTT. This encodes CASSNGSPGKEKLFF.

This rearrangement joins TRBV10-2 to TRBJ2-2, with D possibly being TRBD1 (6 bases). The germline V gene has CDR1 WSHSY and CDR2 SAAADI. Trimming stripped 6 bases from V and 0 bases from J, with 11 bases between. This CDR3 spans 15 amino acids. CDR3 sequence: CASRQGFANTGELFF. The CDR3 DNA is TGCGCCAGCAGACAGGGATTCGCGAACACCGGGGAGCTGTTTTTT.

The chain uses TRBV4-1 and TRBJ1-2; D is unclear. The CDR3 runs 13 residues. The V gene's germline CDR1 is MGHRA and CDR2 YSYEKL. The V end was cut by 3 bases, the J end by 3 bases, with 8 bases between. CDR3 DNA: TGCGCCAGCAGCCAGGAGATCGACTATGGCTACACCTTC. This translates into CASSQEIDYGYTF.

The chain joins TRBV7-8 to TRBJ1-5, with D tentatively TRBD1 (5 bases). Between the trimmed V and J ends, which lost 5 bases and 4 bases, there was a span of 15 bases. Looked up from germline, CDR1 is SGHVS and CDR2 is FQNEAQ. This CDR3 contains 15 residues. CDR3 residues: CASSPGTGRNQPQHF. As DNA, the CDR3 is TGTGCCAGCAGCCCCGGGACGGGGCGGAATCAGCCCCAGCATTTT.

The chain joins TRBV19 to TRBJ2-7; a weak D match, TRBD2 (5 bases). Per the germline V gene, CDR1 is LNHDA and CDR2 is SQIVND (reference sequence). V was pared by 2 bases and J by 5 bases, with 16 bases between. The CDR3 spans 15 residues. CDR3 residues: CASSIFPDAGDEQYF. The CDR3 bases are TGTGCCAGTAGTATATTCCCGGACGCGGGCGACGAGCAGTACTTC.

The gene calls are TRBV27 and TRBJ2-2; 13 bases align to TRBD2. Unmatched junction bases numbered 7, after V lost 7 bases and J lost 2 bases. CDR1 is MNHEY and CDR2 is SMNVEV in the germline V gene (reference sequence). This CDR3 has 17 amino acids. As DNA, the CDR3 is TGTGCCAGCACCCTGGGACTAGCGGGGCTTAACACCGGGGAGCTGTTTTTT. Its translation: CASTLGLAGLNTGELFF.

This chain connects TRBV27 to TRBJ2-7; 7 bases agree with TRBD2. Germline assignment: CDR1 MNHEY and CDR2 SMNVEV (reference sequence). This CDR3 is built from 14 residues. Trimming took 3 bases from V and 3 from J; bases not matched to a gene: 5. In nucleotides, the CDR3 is TGTGCCAGCAGTTTCCGGGGGGTGGACTACGAGCAGTACTTC. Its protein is CASSFRGVDYEQYF.

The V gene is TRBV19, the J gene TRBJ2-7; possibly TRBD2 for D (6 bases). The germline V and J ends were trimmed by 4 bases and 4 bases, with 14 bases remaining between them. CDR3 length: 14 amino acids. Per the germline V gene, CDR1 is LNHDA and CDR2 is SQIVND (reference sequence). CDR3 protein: CASSTPGTEYEQYF. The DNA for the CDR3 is TGTGCCAGTAGTACTCCCGGGACTGAGTACGAGCAGTACTTC.